The present T cell receptor beta chain was sequenced within a study of T-cell reconstitution after alpha-beta-depleted transplantation in children (dated by TCRdb to 2015 to 2016). At the level of the whole study: Using TCR repertoire profiling, the study followed T-cell immune reconstitution in a quantitative way in children after TCRalphabeta/CD19-depleted allogeneic hematopoietic cell transplantation.

Regarding this clonotype: The specificity of this receptor is unknown. The record has no base qualities; no much larger clone is one base away.

The library came from PCR. Sequencing took place on an Illumina HiSeq 2500. To normalize quantification of the TCRbeta repertoire, the TCR libraries were built with molecular barcoding that relied on unique molecular identifiers. The raw public reads went through TCRdb reprocessing: fastp at Q25, MiXCR clone calling, in-frame beta chains kept. When rows share a CDR3 protein, they turn into one entry using the most common DNA and genes. The sample table records approximately 640,000 distinct CDR3 sequences; 16% of these occur just once. The ten biggest clones cover under 1.2% of the sample. Ends trimmed: V by 4 bases, J by 7 bases; bases unmatched to a gene: 8. Its CDR3 holds 15 amino acids, cysteine through phenylalanine. Solely the CDR3 DNA is kept, with 45 bases framed from the first base.

This TCR was sampled from a human donor who donated a stem cell graft to a child with acute myeloid leukemia. The rearranged segments are TRBV12-3 or TRBV12-4 and TRBJ1-5, with TRBD1 identical over 9 junction bases. Sample: PBMCs from the stem cell graft donor, taken from the stem cell graft. The CDR3 corresponds to CASSSGQGFGQPQHF. The sequenced DNA is TGTGCCAGCAGTTCGGGACAGGGATTTGGACAGCCCCAGCATTTT.